This record looks at one TCR beta chain sequence and its context. No antigen is known for it. Vbeta (60) and Jbeta (13) primers were used in the PCR. Generated by immunoSEQ multiplex PCR, the TCRdb table keeps only in-frame clones and is missing some. The sample has under 200,000 clones; roughly 84% are singletons. This entry belongs to a study of cytomegalovirus exposure and HLA in healthy donors. For the study at large: There were 85 million or so unique TCRs (from HLA-typed donors) in an early data release.

The CDR3 has 14 residues. The V segment lost 1 base and the J segment 3 bases; nucleotides outside the gene matches: 1. Germline V CDR1 and CDR2: SGHRS, YFSETQ. General study findings and limits: There were some V segments, including TRBV6-2 and TRBV6-3, excluded as indistinguishable. By HLA locus, TCR association rates varied in a later analysis, with DRB1 showing the most and HLA-C the fewest.

Sequencing used PBMCs. The clonotype originates from a boy aged 5 to 17 in good health and CMV-seronegative. The V and J genes are TRBV5-1 and TRBJ1-2; 9 positions agree with TRBD1. The CDR3 protein is CASSLTGGYYGYTF. The CDR3 region has the DNA TGCGCCAGCAGCTTGACAGGGGGCTACTATGGCTACACCTTC.